The source of this TCR beta chain is a study of beta chain features in type 1 diabetes. Study-level background: There were about 110,000,000 sorted cells examined across all samples.

Germline V lookup: CDR1 LNHDA, CDR2 SQIVND (reference sequence). The CDR3 runs 13 residues. Trimming took 8 bases from V and 8 from J, leaving 18 bases between them. As every portion of the isolated RNA was reverse transcribed, the sequencing read expressed TCRB transcripts. Here immunoSEQ multiplex PCR was the method, and the copy in TCRdb shows in-frame clones only, minus some. The sample holds about 150,000 clones, approximately 10% seen once. Sequencing was carried out using central memory CD4+ T cells from blood. The chain employs TRBV19 and TRBJ1-2; perhaps TRBD1 as D (6 bases). The receptor comes from a man in his late teens or twenties in good health. CDR3 in amino acids: CASLLTGTKGYTF. The CDR3 DNA sequence: TGTGCCAGTCTCCTAACAGGGACGAAGGGCTACACCTTC.